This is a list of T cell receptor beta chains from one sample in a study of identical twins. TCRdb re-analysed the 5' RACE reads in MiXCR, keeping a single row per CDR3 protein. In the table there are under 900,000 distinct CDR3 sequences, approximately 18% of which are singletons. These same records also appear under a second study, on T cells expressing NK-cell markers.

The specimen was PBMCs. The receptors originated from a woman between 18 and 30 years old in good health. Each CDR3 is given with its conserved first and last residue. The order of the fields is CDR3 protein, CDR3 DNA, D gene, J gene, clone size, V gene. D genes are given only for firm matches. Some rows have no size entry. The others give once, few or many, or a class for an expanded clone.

cdr3_aa: CASSLGVQETQYF
cdr3_nt: TGCGCCAGCAGCTTGGGGGTTCAAGAGACCCAGTACTTC
d_call: .
j_call: TRBJ2-5
clone_size: many
v_call: TRBV5-1

cdr3_aa: CASSLGVPGNTIYF
cdr3_nt: TGTGCCAGCAGTTTAGGGGTGCCCGGAAACACCATATATTTT
d_call: .
j_call: TRBJ1-3
clone_size: .
v_call: TRBV12-3/TRBV12-4

cdr3_aa: CASGRQANSPLHF
cdr3_nt: TGTGCCAGCGGACGGCAAGCCAATTCACCCCTCCACTTT
d_call: .
j_call: TRBJ1-6
clone_size: .
v_call: TRBV25-1

cdr3_aa: CSADRGWDTEAFF
cdr3_nt: TGCAGTGCTGACAGGGGTTGGGACACTGAAGCTTTCTTT
d_call: TRBD1
j_call: TRBJ1-1
clone_size: .
v_call: TRBV20-1

cdr3_aa: CAISESMTSRFNEQFF
cdr3_nt: TGTGCCATCAGTGAGTCGATGACTAGTCGGTTCAATGAGCAGTTCTTC
d_call: .
j_call: TRBJ2-1
clone_size: .
v_call: TRBV10-3

cdr3_aa: CASSPPGPLSSYEQYF
cdr3_nt: TGTGCCAGCAGCCCTCCGGGACCTCTTTCCTCCTACGAGCAGTACTTC
d_call: .
j_call: TRBJ2-7
clone_size: .
v_call: TRBV7-2

cdr3_aa: CASSPRQEQFF
cdr3_nt: TGTGCCAGCAGCCCCCGGCAGGAGCAGTTCTTC
d_call: .
j_call: TRBJ2-1
clone_size: .
v_call: TRBV7-8

cdr3_aa: CSVDREGQETQYF
cdr3_nt: TGCAGCGTTGACAGGGAGGGACAAGAGACCCAGTACTTC
d_call: TRBD2
j_call: TRBJ2-5
clone_size: few
v_call: TRBV29-1

cdr3_aa: CSQIGGLATDTQYF
cdr3_nt: TGCAGCCAAATCGGAGGGCTCGCCACAGATACGCAGTATTTT
d_call: .
j_call: TRBJ2-3
clone_size: .
v_call: TRBV20-1

cdr3_aa: CASSLMQNPHYGYTF
cdr3_nt: TGTGCCAGCAGTTTAATGCAGAACCCCCACTATGGCTACACCTTC
d_call: .
j_call: TRBJ1-2
clone_size: few
v_call: TRBV12-3/TRBV12-4

cdr3_aa: CASSQKITSGGAGDTQYF
cdr3_nt: TGTGCCAGCAGCCAAAAAATAACTAGCGGGGGGGCTGGAGATACGCAGTATTTT
d_call: TRBD2
j_call: TRBJ2-3
clone_size: few
v_call: TRBV3-1

cdr3_aa: CASSPGGARLAYEQYF
cdr3_nt: TGTGCCAGCTCACCCGGGGGGGCCCGGCTCGCCTACGAGCAGTACTTC
d_call: TRBD2
j_call: TRBJ2-7
clone_size: .
v_call: TRBV18

cdr3_aa: CASSWDTEAFF
cdr3_nt: TGTGCCAGCAGCTGGGACACTGAAGCTTTCTTT
d_call: .
j_call: TRBJ1-1
clone_size: many
v_call: TRBV12-3/TRBV12-4

cdr3_aa: CASSFTSHEQFF
cdr3_nt: TGTGCCAGCAGTTTCACTAGCCATGAGCAGTTCTTC
d_call: .
j_call: TRBJ2-1
clone_size: many
v_call: TRBV12-3/TRBV12-4

cdr3_aa: CASSNTKSGGNEQFF
cdr3_nt: TGTGCCAGCAGCAATACTAAAAGCGGGGGCAATGAGCAGTTCTTC
d_call: TRBD2
j_call: TRBJ2-1
clone_size: .
v_call: TRBV5-6

cdr3_aa: CASSYSALAANYEQYF
cdr3_nt: TGTGCCAGCAGTTACTCGGCACTAGCGGCCAACTACGAGCAGTACTTC
d_call: TRBD2
j_call: TRBJ2-7
clone_size: .
v_call: TRBV6-5

cdr3_aa: CASSLRDLAHFLRNTIYF
cdr3_nt: TGTGCCAGCAGTTTAAGGGATCTCGCACATTTTCTTCGAAACACCATATATTTT
d_call: .
j_call: TRBJ1-3
clone_size: .
v_call: TRBV3-1

cdr3_aa: CASSLAPSSGISF
cdr3_nt: TGTGCCAGCAGCTTAGCCCCTTCTAGCGGGATCTCCTTC
d_call: TRBD2
j_call: TRBJ2-7
clone_size: few
v_call: TRBV7-2

cdr3_aa: CASSLSIGEQFF
cdr3_nt: TGTGCCAGCAGTTTATCTATTGGTGAGCAGTTCTTC
d_call: .
j_call: TRBJ2-1
clone_size: few
v_call: TRBV12-3/TRBV12-4

cdr3_aa: CASRPSLAGGFYEQYF
cdr3_nt: TGTGCCAGCAGACCTTCTCTAGCGGGAGGGTTCTACGAGCAGTACTTC
d_call: TRBD2
j_call: TRBJ2-7
clone_size: few
v_call: TRBV6-1

cdr3_aa: CSASPGWGLAGQETQYF
cdr3_nt: TGCAGTGCTAGTCCGGGGTGGGGACTAGCGGGGCAAGAGACCCAGTACTTC
d_call: TRBD2
j_call: TRBJ2-5
clone_size: many
v_call: TRBV20-1

cdr3_aa: CASSLGQGTGELFF
cdr3_nt: TGCGCCAGCAGCCTAGGACAGGGAACCGGGGAGCTGTTTTTT
d_call: TRBD1
j_call: TRBJ2-2
clone_size: many
v_call: TRBV5-1

cdr3_aa: CASSPVLYGYTF
cdr3_nt: TGTGCCAGCAGCCCCGTCCTTTATGGCTACACCTTC
d_call: .
j_call: TRBJ1-2
clone_size: once
v_call: TRBV7-9

cdr3_aa: CASSLTSANEQFF
cdr3_nt: TGTGCCAGCAGCTTGACTAGCGCCAATGAGCAGTTCTTC
d_call: TRBD2
j_call: TRBJ2-1
clone_size: few
v_call: TRBV7-3

cdr3_aa: CSARDPGTSSEQYF
cdr3_nt: TGCAGTGCTAGAGATCCGGGGACCTCGAGTGAGCAGTACTTC
d_call: .
j_call: TRBJ2-7
clone_size: many
v_call: TRBV20-1

cdr3_aa: CASSQDLGLAKGEQYF
cdr3_nt: TGCGCCAGCAGCCAAGATTTGGGACTAGCGAAGGGAGAGCAGTACTTC
d_call: TRBD2
j_call: TRBJ2-7
clone_size: few
v_call: TRBV4-3

cdr3_aa: CSAHSWRGGLGSYNEQFF
cdr3_nt: TGCAGTGCCCATTCCTGGCGGGGGGGCCTGGGCTCCTACAATGAGCAGTTCTTC
d_call: TRBD2
j_call: TRBJ2-1
clone_size: .
v_call: TRBV20-1

cdr3_aa: CASTEVQLNTEAFF
cdr3_nt: TGTGCCAGCACCGAAGTACAGTTGAACACTGAAGCTTTCTTT
d_call: .
j_call: TRBJ1-1
clone_size: few
v_call: TRBV2

cdr3_aa: CSASHSAPNQPQHF
cdr3_nt: TGCAGTGCTAGTCATTCCGCCCCAAATCAGCCCCAGCATTTT
d_call: .
j_call: TRBJ1-5
clone_size: few
v_call: TRBV20-1

cdr3_aa: CASSAQGQDYGQYF
cdr3_nt: TGTGCCAGCAGCGCACAGGGTCAGGACTATGGGCAGTACTTC
d_call: .
j_call: TRBJ2-7
clone_size: few
v_call: TRBV3-1

cdr3_aa: CSARDLDKQNYGYTF
cdr3_nt: TGCAGTGCTAGAGATCTTGATAAGCAGAACTATGGCTACACCTTC
d_call: .
j_call: TRBJ1-2
clone_size: .
v_call: TRBV20-1

cdr3_aa: CSAPDRSNAEAFF
cdr3_nt: TGCAGTGCTCCGGACAGGTCTAACGCTGAAGCTTTCTTT
d_call: TRBD1
j_call: TRBJ1-1
clone_size: few
v_call: TRBV20-1

cdr3_aa: CASSQGGTGRETQYF
cdr3_nt: TGTGCCAGCAGCCAAGGTGGGACAGGGAGAGAGACCCAGTACTTC
d_call: TRBD1
j_call: TRBJ2-5
clone_size: few
v_call: TRBV3-1

cdr3_aa: CAERRGRTSGGNEQFF
cdr3_nt: TGTGCCGAACGGAGGGGAAGAACTAGCGGAGGGAATGAGCAGTTCTTC
d_call: TRBD2
j_call: TRBJ2-1
clone_size: .
v_call: TRBV2

cdr3_aa: CASSLATTGTYEQYF
cdr3_nt: TGTGCCAGCAGCTTAGCCACGACTGGTACCTACGAGCAGTACTTC
d_call: .
j_call: TRBJ2-7
clone_size: few
v_call: TRBV7-2

cdr3_aa: CASSLEWRFTEAFF
cdr3_nt: TGTGCCAGCAGCTTGGAGTGGAGGTTCACTGAAGCTTTCTTT
d_call: .
j_call: TRBJ1-1
clone_size: .
v_call: TRBV5-6

cdr3_aa: CASSLGTDNEQFF
cdr3_nt: TGCGCCAGCAGCTTGGGGACAGACAATGAGCAGTTCTTC
d_call: .
j_call: TRBJ2-1
clone_size: many
v_call: TRBV5-1

cdr3_aa: CSVAMANTGELFF
cdr3_nt: TGCAGCGTTGCAATGGCGAACACCGGGGAGCTGTTTTTT
d_call: .
j_call: TRBJ2-2
clone_size: .
v_call: TRBV29-1

cdr3_aa: CSARDDGSSYNEQFF
cdr3_nt: TGCAGTGCTAGAGATGACGGGAGCTCCTACAATGAGCAGTTCTTC
d_call: .
j_call: TRBJ2-1
clone_size: few
v_call: TRBV20-1

cdr3_aa: CASGPHRPYEQYF
cdr3_nt: TGTGCCAGCGGCCCACACCGTCCCTACGAGCAGTACTTC
d_call: .
j_call: TRBJ2-7
clone_size: few
v_call: TRBV21-1

cdr3_aa: CASKSLGPGQPQHF
cdr3_nt: TGTGCCAGCAAGAGTCTGGGGCCAGGCCAGCCCCAGCATTTT
d_call: .
j_call: TRBJ1-5
clone_size: .
v_call: TRBV7-2

cdr3_aa: CASSLKPWGRGYTF
cdr3_nt: TGTGCCAGCAGTTTAAAACCTTGGGGTCGGGGCTACACCTTC
d_call: .
j_call: TRBJ1-2
clone_size: few
v_call: TRBV12-3/TRBV12-4

cdr3_aa: CASSRRQGNEQYF
cdr3_nt: TGTGCCAGCAGCAGAAGACAGGGGAACGAGCAGTACTTC
d_call: TRBD1
j_call: TRBJ2-7
clone_size: many
v_call: TRBV7-9

cdr3_aa: CASSLAAGLETQYF
cdr3_nt: TGTGCCAGCAGCTTGGCTGCGGGGCTAGAGACCCAGTACTTC
d_call: .
j_call: TRBJ2-5
clone_size: .
v_call: TRBV7-9